A single T cell receptor beta chain is shown here with its context. Its cognate antigen is unknown. TCRdb itself ran the RACE reads through MiXCR, one entry per CDR3 protein. The sample lists approximately 60,000 distinct CDR3 sequences, approximately 10% seen once, with 3% to 4.5% in the top ten. The sample belongs to a study of human T cells and chemical hapten exposure. Study-level background: Slight differences in pooled library volume were the main source of varying TCR yields across samples.

The CDR3 length is 18 residues. Trimming took 0 bases from V and 9 from J; bases not matched to a gene: 15. CDR1 MNHEY and CDR2 SVGEGT come from the germline V gene. General study findings and limits: There was a positive correlation between PT1 expanded TCR counts and patch test score. It was expanded TCRs that formed significantly more large CDR3 similarity clusters than controls did.

Time point: pre-sensitization, week 0. As for treatment: therapeutic diphenylcyclopropenone sensitization with weekly scalp DPC. Material: whole blood, obtained in connection with sensitization to the hapten diphenylcyclopropenone (DPC). This chain connects TRBV6-2 or TRBV6-3 to TRBJ2-1; TRBD2 matches 9 bases. The sequence came from a woman between 40 and 55 years old with alopecia areata. Some clones in this sample may be carry-over from other donors' samples. CDR3 residues: CASSYSTTAGGPRGEQFF. In DNA form, the CDR3 reads TGTGCCAGCAGTTACTCGACGACTGCGGGGGGGCCCCGGGGTGAGCAGTTCTTC.